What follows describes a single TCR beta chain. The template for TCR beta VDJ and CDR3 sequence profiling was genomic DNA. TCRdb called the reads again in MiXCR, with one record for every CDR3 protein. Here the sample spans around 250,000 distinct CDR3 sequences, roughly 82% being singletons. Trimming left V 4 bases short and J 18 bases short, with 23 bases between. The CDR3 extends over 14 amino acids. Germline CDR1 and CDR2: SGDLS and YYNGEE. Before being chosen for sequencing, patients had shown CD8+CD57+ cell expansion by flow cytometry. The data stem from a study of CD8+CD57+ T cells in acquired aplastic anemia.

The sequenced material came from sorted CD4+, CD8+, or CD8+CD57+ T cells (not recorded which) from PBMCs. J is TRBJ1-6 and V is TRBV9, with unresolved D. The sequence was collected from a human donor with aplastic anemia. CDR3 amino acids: CASSLRAVSYHHHF. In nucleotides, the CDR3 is TGTGCCAGCAGCTTAAGAGCGGTCTCCTACCATCACCACTTT.